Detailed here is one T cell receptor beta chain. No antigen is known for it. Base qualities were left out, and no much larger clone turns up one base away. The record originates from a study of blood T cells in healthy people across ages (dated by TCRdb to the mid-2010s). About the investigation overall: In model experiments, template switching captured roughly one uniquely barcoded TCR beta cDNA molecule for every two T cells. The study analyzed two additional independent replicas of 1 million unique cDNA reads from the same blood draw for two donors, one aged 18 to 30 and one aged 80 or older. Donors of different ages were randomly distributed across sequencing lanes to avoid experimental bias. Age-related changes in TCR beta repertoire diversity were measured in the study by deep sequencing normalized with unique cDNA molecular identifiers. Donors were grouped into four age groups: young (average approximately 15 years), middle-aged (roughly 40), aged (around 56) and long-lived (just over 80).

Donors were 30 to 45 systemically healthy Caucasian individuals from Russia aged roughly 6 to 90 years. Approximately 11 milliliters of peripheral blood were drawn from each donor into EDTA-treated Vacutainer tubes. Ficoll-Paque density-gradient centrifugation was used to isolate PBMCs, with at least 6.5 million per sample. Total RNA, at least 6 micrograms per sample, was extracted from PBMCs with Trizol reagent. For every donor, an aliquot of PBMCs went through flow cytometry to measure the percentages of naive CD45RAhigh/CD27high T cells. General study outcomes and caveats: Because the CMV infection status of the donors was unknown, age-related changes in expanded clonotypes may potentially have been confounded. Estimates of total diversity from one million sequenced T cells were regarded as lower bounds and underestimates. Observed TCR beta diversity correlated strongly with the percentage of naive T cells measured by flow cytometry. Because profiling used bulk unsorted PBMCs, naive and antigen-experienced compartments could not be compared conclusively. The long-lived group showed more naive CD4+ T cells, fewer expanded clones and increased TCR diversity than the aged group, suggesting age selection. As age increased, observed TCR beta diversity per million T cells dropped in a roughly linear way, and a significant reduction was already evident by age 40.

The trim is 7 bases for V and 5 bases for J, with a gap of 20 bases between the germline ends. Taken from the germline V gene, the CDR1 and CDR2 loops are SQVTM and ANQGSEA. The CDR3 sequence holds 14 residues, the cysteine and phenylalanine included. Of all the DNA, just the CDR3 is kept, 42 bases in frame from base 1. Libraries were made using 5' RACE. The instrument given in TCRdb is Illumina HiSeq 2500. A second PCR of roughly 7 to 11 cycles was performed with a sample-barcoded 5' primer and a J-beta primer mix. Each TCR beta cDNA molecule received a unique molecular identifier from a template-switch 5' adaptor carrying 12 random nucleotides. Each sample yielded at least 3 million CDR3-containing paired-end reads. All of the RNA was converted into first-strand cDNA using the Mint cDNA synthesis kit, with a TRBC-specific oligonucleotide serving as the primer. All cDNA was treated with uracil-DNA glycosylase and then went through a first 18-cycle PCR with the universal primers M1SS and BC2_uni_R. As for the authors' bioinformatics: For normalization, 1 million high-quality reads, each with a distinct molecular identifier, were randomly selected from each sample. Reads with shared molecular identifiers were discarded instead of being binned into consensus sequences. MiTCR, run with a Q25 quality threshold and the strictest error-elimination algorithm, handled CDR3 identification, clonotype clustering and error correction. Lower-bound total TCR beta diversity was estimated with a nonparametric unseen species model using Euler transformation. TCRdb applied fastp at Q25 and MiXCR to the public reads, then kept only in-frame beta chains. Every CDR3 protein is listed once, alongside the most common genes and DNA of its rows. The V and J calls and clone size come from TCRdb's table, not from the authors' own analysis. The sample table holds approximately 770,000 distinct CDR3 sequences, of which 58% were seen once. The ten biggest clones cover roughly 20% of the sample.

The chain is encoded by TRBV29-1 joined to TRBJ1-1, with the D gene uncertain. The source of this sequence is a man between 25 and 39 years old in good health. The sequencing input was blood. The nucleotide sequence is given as TGCAGCGACGGAGGGCTGGGGATGAGGACTGAAGCTTTCTTT. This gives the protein CSDGGLGMRTEAFF.